One sample yielded the 19 T cell receptor beta chains listed below, sequenced in a study of neoadjuvant nivolumab and ipilimumab in lung cancer. The data were produced by immunoSEQ multiplex PCR, yet TCRdb's version contains in-frame clones alone and is incomplete. Of about 18,000 clones in the sample, approximately 73% were seen once. Sequencing was performed on tumor tissue, taken after neoadjuvant nivolumab, alone or with ipilimumab, at or shortly before surgery. The receptors shown here come from an adult with non-small cell lung cancer.

The V gene is TRBV29-1, the J gene TRBJ1-5; no clear D. Trimming took off 3 bases at V and 0 bases at J, with 15 bases between the two ends. Germline V gene lookup returns CDR1 SQVTM and CDR2 ANQGSEA. The CDR3 is 16 residues long. CDR3 in DNA: TGCAGCGTTGATTTTGAGGTCGTTAATAGCAATCAGCCCCAGCATTTT. Protein product: CSVDFEVVNSNQPQHF. The full variable domain, in which reference TRBV29-1 and TRBJ1-5 provide the parts outside the CDR3, is SAVISQKPSRDICQRGTSLTIQCQVDSQVTMMFWYRQQPGQSLTLIATANQGSEATYESGFVIDKFPISRPNLTFSTLTVSNMSPEDSSIYLCSVDFEVVNSNQPQHFGDGTRLSIL.

The chain employs TRBV9 and TRBJ1-2; 10 bases map to TRBD1. The CDR3 is 15 residues long. V shed 0 bases, J shed 5 bases, and the junction held 4 bases outside the gene matches. The germline V gene encodes CDR1 SGDLS and CDR2 YYNGEE. The CDR3 coding sequence is TGTGCCAGCAGCGTAGCCCCGGGACAGGGGTATGGCTACACCTTC. Translated: CASSVAPGQGYGYTF.

The rearrangement links TRBV7-8 to TRBJ2-7; TRBD2 matches 7 bases. The CDR3 covers 17 residues. CDR1 SGHVS and CDR2 FQNEAQ come from the germline V gene. Losses at the gene ends were 3 bases for V and 2 bases for J; bases not matched to a gene: 13. The CDR3 sequence: CASSFTSGGKTTYEQYF. CDR3 sequence (DNA): TGTGCCAGCAGCTTCACGTCGGGGGGAAAAACTACCTACGAGCAGTACTTC.

The chain couples TRBV5-1 to TRBJ2-2; 8 positions agree with TRBD2. CDR1 is SGHRS and CDR2 is YFSETQ in the germline V gene. CDR3 size: 16 residues. After removal of 5 bases from V and 5 bases from J, the junction contained 11 bases not matched to a gene. In nucleotides, the CDR3 is TGCGCCAGCAGGGAACCGGGACTAGAAGGGACCGGGGAGCTGTTTTTT. Translated: CASREPGLEGTGELFF.

The rearrangement uses TRBV18 and TRBJ2-7; D might be TRBD1 or TRBD2, each matching 5 bases. Looked up from germline, CDR1 is KGHSH and CDR2 is LQKENI. The CDR3 contains 15 residues. With 4 bases removed from V and 3 bases from J, the gap between germline ends came to 16 bases. The CDR3 spells CASSLSGRENYEQYF. The CDR3 coding sequence is TGTGCCAGCTCACTGAGCGGCAGGGAGAACTACGAGCAGTACTTC. The variable domain in full, completed from reference TRBV18 and TRBJ2-7, reads NAGVMQNPRHLVRRRGQEARLRCSPMKGHSHVYWYRQLPEEGLKFMVYLQKENIIDESGMPKERFSAEFPKEGPSILRIQQVVRGDSAAYFCASSLSGRENYEQYFGPGTRLTVT.

This rearrangement joins TRBV7-2 to TRBJ2-7; no reliable D call. There are 13 residues in the CDR3. The germline V gene has CDR1 SGHTA and CDR2 FQGNSA. V was cut by 3 bases and J by 4 bases, with 10 bases left in between. The DNA for the CDR3 is TGTGCCAGCAGCTTGCCGGATTTATACGAGCAGTACTTC. Amino acid sequence: CASSLPDLYEQYF.

V usage is TRBV7-9 and J usage is TRBJ1-2, with D uncertain. The CDR3 contains 14 residues. V was pared by 1 base and J by 5 bases, with 11 bases between. Germline V gives CDR1 SEHNR, CDR2 FQNEAQ (reference sequence). The CDR3 nucleotides read TGTGCCAGCAGCTTAGTTACAGCAGAGTATGGCTACACCTTC. Protein sequence: CASSLVTAEYGYTF.

CDR3 coding DNA: TGTGCCAGCAGCTTATTATTAGCGGGAGAGGGGTCCTACGAGCAGTACTTC. Encoded protein: CASSLLLAGEGSYEQYF. The chain joins TRBV7-9 to TRBJ2-7; 9 bases are a match to TRBD2. This CDR3 comprises 17 residues. V was pared by 2 bases and J by 1 base, with 9 bases of the junction left unmatched. Germline CDR1 reads SEHNR; CDR2 reads FQNEAQ (reference sequence). Filled out from reference TRBV7-9 and TRBJ2-7, the complete variable domain reads DTGVSQNPRHKITKRGQNVTFRCDPISEHNRLYWYRQTLGQGPEFLTYFQNEAQLEKSRLLSDRFSAERPKGSFSTLEIQRTEQGDSAMYLCASSLLLAGEGSYEQYFGPGTRLTVT.

This rearrangement joins TRBV30 to TRBJ1-2, with 7 bases that match TRBD1. J lost 7 bases, V lost 8 bases, and 10 bases had no gene match. Germline V gene lookup returns CDR1 GTSNPN and CDR2 SVGIG (reference sequence). This CDR3 contains 12 residues. CDR3 amino acids: CALTGASSGYTF. The CDR3 DNA follows: TGTGCCCTTACAGGGGCCAGCTCTGGCTACACCTTC.

V and J are TRBV7-9 and TRBJ2-4, with D unresolved. This CDR3 has 16 residues. The V gene's germline CDR1 is SEHNR and CDR2 FQNEAQ (reference sequence). The V gene lost 5 bases and the J gene lost 0 bases, with 14 bases spanning the gap. This chain's CDR3 is CASSPGFERAKNIQYF. DNA of the CDR3: TGTGCCAGCAGCCCCGGGTTCGAAAGAGCCAAAAACATTCAGTACTTC.

This rearrangement joins TRBV10-1 to TRBJ1-1; tentatively, D is TRBD1 (6 bases). Germline loops: CDR1 WNHNN, CDR2 SYGVQD (reference sequence). The CDR3 contains 14 residues. The germline V and J ends were trimmed by 10 bases and 3 bases, with 18 bases remaining between them. The CDR3 DNA reads as TGCGCCACCAAATGGGGGGGCCTGGACACTGAAGCTTTCTTT. As protein: CATKWGGLDTEAFF.

CDR3 region: CASSTQGDTEAFF. The CDR3 bases are TGTGCCAGTAGTACACAGGGAGACACTGAAGCTTTCTTT. V is TRBV19 and J is TRBJ1-1; a possible D gene is TRBD1 (6 bases). V dropped 4 bases and J dropped 3 bases, with 9 bases sitting between them. This CDR3 region has 13 residues. CDR1 and CDR2 from the germline V gene are LNHDA and SQIVND (reference sequence). Supplemented by reference TRBV19 and TRBJ1-1, the full variable domain reads DGGITQSPKYLFRKEGQNVTLSCEQNLNHDAMYWYRQDPGQGLRLIYYSQIVNDFQKGDIAEGYSVSREKKESFPLTVTSAQKNPTAFYLCASSTQGDTEAFFGQGTRLTVV.

The rearrangement uses TRBV30 and TRBJ1-1; TRBD1 is a possible D gene (6 bases). The CDR3 totals 12 residues. V dropped 5 bases and J dropped 6 bases, with 13 bases sitting between them. Per germline, CDR1 GTSNPN and CDR2 SVGIG (reference sequence). The chain's CDR3 is CAWSGGGAEAFF. The CDR3 nucleotides read TGTGCCTGGTCGGGGGGGGGCGCTGAAGCTTTCTTT.

This clone was seen more than once but under ten times. The chain links TRBV4-3 to TRBJ1-4; D is unresolved. There are 16 residues in the CDR3. CDR1 is LGHNA, CDR2 YSLEER, per germline. V lost 2 bases and J lost 0, with 10 bases in between. CDR3 sequence (DNA): TGCGCCAGCAGCCAAACCCCCTCAGCAACTAATGAAAAACTGTTTTTT. It codes for CASSQTPSATNEKLFF.

This rearrangement joins TRBV18 to TRBJ2-5; tentatively, D is TRBD1 (6 bases). The germline V gene has CDR1 KGHSH and CDR2 LQKENI. The CDR3 has 14 amino acids. Trimming cost V 3 bases and J 4 bases, with 12 bases left between them. The CDR3 nucleotides are TGTGCCAGCTCACCTGGGGGCAGGGGAGAGACCCAGTACTTC. It encodes CASSPGGRGETQYF.

This sequence joins TRBV27 and TRBJ2-7; 9 bases match TRBD1. V lost 3 bases to trimming and J lost 4 bases; unmatched junction nucleotides: 16. This CDR3 spans 18 amino acids. The germline V gene encodes CDR1 MNHEY and CDR2 SMNVEV (reference sequence). CDR3 sequence: CASSFSPRRRDRAYEQYF. The CDR3 DNA follows: TGTGCCAGCAGTTTCTCCCCCAGGCGCCGGGACAGGGCGTACGAGCAGTACTTC.

This sequence joins TRBV11-2 and TRBJ1-2; D gene uncertain. CDR3 length: 12 residues. Germline CDR1 and CDR2: SGHAT and FQNNGV. V dropped 4 bases and J dropped 4 bases, with 7 bases sitting between them. CDR3 nucleotides: TGTGCCAGCAGCTCGGACCTCTATGGCTACACCTTC. Its protein product is CASSSDLYGYTF.

Notes on this clone: Other nucleotide sequences from this sample produce the same CDR3. This chain's CDR3 is CASSPTGDYGYTF. The CDR3 nucleotides read TGTGCCAGCAGTCCGACAGGGGACTATGGCTACACCTTC. The rearrangement links TRBV6-6 to TRBJ1-2, with 8 positions matching TRBD1. The CDR3 sequence is 13 residues long. V trimming: 5 bases; J trimming: 3 bases; junction bases outside the gene matches: 2. Germline CDR1 reads MNHNY; CDR2 reads SVGAGI (reference sequence).

Sample share makes this clone medium-sized (0.01 to 0.1%). The genes are TRBV28 and TRBJ2-3; TRBD2 agrees at 7 bases. Germline V gene sequence: CDR1 MDHEN, CDR2 SYDVKM. The V and J ends lost 2 bases and 6 bases, in that order; junction bases with no gene match: 5. The CDR3 is 14 amino acids. The CDR3 sequence is CASSLTAGADTQYF. The CDR3 nucleotides are TGTGCCAGCAGTTTAACGGCGGGAGCGGATACGCAGTATTTT.